This TCR beta chain comes out of a study of cytomegalovirus exposure and HLA in healthy donors. Study as a whole: Among the approximately 400 donors who were genotyped, about 86% fell in the genetic ancestry cluster that is associated with self-reported Caucasian donors.

Regarding the study as a whole: Clonal expansion, a later analysis showed, was greater in HLA-associated TCR beta chains than in equally common others. Later work found that TCR association rates differed between HLA loci; DRB1 had the most and HLA-C the fewest. Among the CMV-associated chains, a few were confirmed in vitro as specific for CMV antigens.

PCR used 60 Vbeta primers and 13 Jbeta primers. Measured with immunoSEQ multiplex PCR; TCRdb has only the in-frame clones, and not every one. The repertoire has approximately 27,000 clones, approximately 62% of them found once; the top ten carry 35% to 50%. V lost 1 base, J lost 1 base, and 9 bases lay in between. The CDR3 sequence is 14 residues long. Germline-derived CDR1 and CDR2 are SGHRS and YFSETQ. Comments on this clone: Its antigen is undetermined.

V is TRBV5-1 and J is TRBJ2-7; D is perhaps TRBD1 (6 bases). The sequencing input was PBMCs. The source of this sequence is a male donor in good health and CMV-seropositive. CDR3: CASSLYRDSYEQYF. The CDR3 region has the DNA TGCGCCAGCAGCTTGTACAGGGATTCCTACGAGCAGTACTTC.